This T cell receptor beta chain is drawn from a study of blood T cell repertoires in COVID-19 (TCRdb year 2020). In terms of the full investigation: Samples from collaborators originated in the United States, Italy and Spain and spanned both the acute and convalescent phases of COVID-19. The prospective study material was composed of cDNA or gDNA derived from T cells, B-cell-depleted T cells, or PBMCs. The dataset comprised deeply sampled blood TCRbeta repertoires from subjects exposed to, actively infected with, or recovered from COVID-19. The repertoires were released in a freely available public database meant as a resource for research on the immune response to SARS-CoV-2. Samples came from the ongoing ImmuneRACE study (first 160 participants) plus 1,254 subjects from 6 global collaborators. The sample metadata nearly always contained a de-identified subject ID, COVID-19 status, age in years and sex. HLA class I and class II types, where available, came from metadata supplied by the sample provider rather than from assay-based typing.

Regarding this clone: Its antigen is currently not known. Within one base of it there is no much larger clone, and no base qualities were kept.

General findings and caveats noted by the study authors: Clinical and demographic metadata were provided uncurated, with the amount varying by source and participant.

A second Seattle source provided samples from volunteer blood donors who had recovered from COVID-19. Each collaborating institution followed its own protocols to collect whole blood in K2EDTA tubes. For TCRbeta analysis, collaborators shipped samples as frozen whole blood, isolated PBMCs, or DNA extracted from either of those sample types. TCRbeta CDR3 regions were amplified from genomic DNA using the immunoSEQ Assay, a bias-controlled multiplex PCR. The original pipeline was this. The number of nucleated cells in each sample was estimated by amplification of reference gene primers within the assay. To quantify the absolute abundance of each unique TCRbeta CDR3 rearrangement, sequence reads were collapsed and filtered. For each sample, productive Simpson clonality was calculated as the square root of Simpson's diversity index over productive rearrangements. TCRdb stores this immuneACCESS table with in-frame sequences only. Part of the clones is absent; in the studies checked, under half of the shortfall reflects unresolved V genes, and no reason is known for the rest. V, J and clone size are taken as reported in that table, and D and trimming were inferred from the DNA itself. The sample profile shows approximately 260,000 clones; less than 90% of them were found once. The top ten constitute 4.6% of the sample.

Taken from cysteine to phenylalanine, the CDR3 has 15 residues. The retained sequence is limited to the CDR3, 45 bases, with the frame set at the first base. From the germline V gene, CDR1 is MDHEN and CDR2 is SYDVKM. The V end gives up 2 bases and the J end 3 bases, leaving 6 bases in the junction not matched to a gene. Sequencing was carried out using peripheral blood. This TCR was recovered from a man aged 60-69 years who had recovered from COVID-19. The chain is made from TRBV28 and TRBJ2-7; 8 middle bases align to TRBD1. In nucleotide form, the sequence is TGTGCCAGCAGTTTAGGCGGGACAGGCCTCTACGAGCAGTACTTC. The encoded protein is CASSLGGTGLYEQYF.